This TCR beta chain was found in a study of human T cells and chemical hapten exposure. About the research overall: Per-sample TCR yield variation was attributed mainly to small pooled library volume differences. Study results and caveats: No alteration of TCRs above 1 in 1000 frequency was seen with DPC sensitization. The donors suffered from alopecia, so their immune response may not match that of healthy people.

The CDR3 runs to 16 residues. Per germline, CDR1 ENHRY and CDR2 SYGVKD. Trimming removed 4 bases from V and 9 bases from J; junction bases left unmatched: 13. Stated time point: patch test 3, about 24 weeks after DPC sensitization. The treatment here: therapeutic diphenylcyclopropenone sensitization with weekly scalp DPC. Blood collection took place prior to placing each patch test. This clonotype was recorded many times. What it recognizes is unknown. TCRdb called the RACE reads again in MiXCR, with one record for every CDR3 protein. Of 25,000 to 35,000 distinct CDR3 sequences in the sample, 5.8% were seen once.

This material consisted of whole blood, taken in connection with sensitization to the hapten diphenylcyclopropenone (DPC). This sequence was found in a young man with alopecia areata. Some clones in this sample may be carry-over from other donors' samples. The chain is built from TRBV10-3 and TRBJ2-1; 9 bases map to TRBD2. CDR3 amino acids: CAISGSGASGNTEQFF. The DNA for the CDR3 is TGTGCCATCAGTGGGTCCGGGGCTAGCGGGAATACTGAGCAGTTCTTC.